This entry describes one T cell receptor (beta chain). Antigen specificity is unknown. This entry belongs to a study of shared clonotypes between healthy human individuals. Regarding the study as a whole: Only a few donors were included, so the genetic and exposure-history diversity represented was limited. Among donors, the sharing of clonotypes was expected to be influenced by sequencing depth.

The authors loaded approximately 220 ng DNA, around 32,000 T cell genomes, into sorted-subset replicate PCRs. Per the study methods: As immunoSEQ supplied junction-only sequences (without quality scores), filtering differed. Sequencing used immunoSEQ multiplex PCR; TCRdb keeps in-frame clones, though not all of them. Clonal size and the V and J genes are those of that table, whereas D and trimming came from the DNA. Counted here are around 1.6 million clones, 98% occurring once; the ten biggest clones make up approximately 0.44%. Germline V gene data show CDR1 as SQVTM and CDR2 as ANQGSEA. The V end lost 5 bases, the J end lost 4 bases, and 20 bases lay between the germline ends. The CDR3 runs 15 residues.

This chain connects TRBV29-1 to TRBJ1-1; weak D call: TRBD1 (5 bases). This clonotype was obtained from a man aged 25-40 years in good health. What was sequenced was naive CD4+ T cells sorted from blood. The subset: CD45RA+ positively selected. For the CDR3, the DNA is TGCAGCGTTTGTTATTGGGGGAGGGCGGGCACTGAAGCTTTCTTT. Protein sequence: CSVCYWGRAGTEAFF.